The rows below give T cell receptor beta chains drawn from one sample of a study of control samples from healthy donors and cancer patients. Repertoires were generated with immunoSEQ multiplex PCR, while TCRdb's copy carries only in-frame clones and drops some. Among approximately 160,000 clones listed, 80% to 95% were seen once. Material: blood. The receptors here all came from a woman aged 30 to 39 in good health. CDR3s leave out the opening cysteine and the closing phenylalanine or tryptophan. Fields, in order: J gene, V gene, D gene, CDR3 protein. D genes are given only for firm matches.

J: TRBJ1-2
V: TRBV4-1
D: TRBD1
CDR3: ASSQSGQGSFEGYT

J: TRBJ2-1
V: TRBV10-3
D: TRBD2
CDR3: AISPGTSGYNEQF

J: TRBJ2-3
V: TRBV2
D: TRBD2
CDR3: ASSARTSGSTDTQY

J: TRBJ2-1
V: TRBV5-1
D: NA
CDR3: ASSRETSGGEQF

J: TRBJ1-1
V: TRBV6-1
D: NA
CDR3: ASSDGGRGAF

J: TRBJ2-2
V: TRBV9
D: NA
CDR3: ASSANPGELF

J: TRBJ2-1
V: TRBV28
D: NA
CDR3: ASSSPGGLASNEQF

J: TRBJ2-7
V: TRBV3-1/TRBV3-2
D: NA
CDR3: ASSQVPSYEQY

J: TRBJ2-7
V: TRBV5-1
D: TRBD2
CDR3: ASSPTSHEQY

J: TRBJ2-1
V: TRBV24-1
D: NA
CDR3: ATSDSGRGSPYNEQF

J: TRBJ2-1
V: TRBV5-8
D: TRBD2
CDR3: ASSFHGTNNEQF

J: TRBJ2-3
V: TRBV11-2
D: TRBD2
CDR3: ASSLVLAGGRTDTQY

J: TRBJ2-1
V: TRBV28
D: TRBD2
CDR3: ASSLGEGRGNEQF

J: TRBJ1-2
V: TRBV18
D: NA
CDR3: ASSPPGFSGYT

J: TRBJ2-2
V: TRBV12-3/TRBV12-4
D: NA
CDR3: ASSLMAGELF

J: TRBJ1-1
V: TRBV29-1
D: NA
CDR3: SVESWTALVGPVNAEAF

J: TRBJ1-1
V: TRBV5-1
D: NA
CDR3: ASSLGPKGEAF

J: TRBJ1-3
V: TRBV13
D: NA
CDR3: ASSPGSGNTIY

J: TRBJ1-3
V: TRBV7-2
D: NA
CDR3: ASSALRSGNTIY

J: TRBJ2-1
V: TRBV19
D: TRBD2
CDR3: ASSIRTSGNNEQF

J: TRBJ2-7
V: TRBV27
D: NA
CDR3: ASSPHVGEQY

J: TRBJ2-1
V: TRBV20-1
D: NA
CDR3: SASYLLPSYNEQF

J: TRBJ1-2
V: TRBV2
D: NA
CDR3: ASSPDRQYGYT

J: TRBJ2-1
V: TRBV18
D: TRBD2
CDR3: ASLTGGALAGSYNEQF

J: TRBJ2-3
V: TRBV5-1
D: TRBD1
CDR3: ASSEAGTGPPDTQY

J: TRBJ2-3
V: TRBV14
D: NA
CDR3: ASSPARTSTDTQY

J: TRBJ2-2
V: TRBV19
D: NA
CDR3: ATAKQYTGELF

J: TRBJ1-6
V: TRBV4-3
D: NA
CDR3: ASSQADPRVGFGSPLH

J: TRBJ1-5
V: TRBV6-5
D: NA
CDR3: ASSKTGGDYQPQH

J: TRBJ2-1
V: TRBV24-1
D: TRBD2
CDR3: ATSRAGVGNEQF

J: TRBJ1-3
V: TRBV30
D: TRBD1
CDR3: AWSGGTAGNTIY

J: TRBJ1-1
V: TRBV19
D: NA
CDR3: ASRDTEAF

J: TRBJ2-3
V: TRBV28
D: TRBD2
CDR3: ASSNVGGRAADTQY

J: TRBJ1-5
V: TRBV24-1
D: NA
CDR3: ATSDPARGDNQPQH

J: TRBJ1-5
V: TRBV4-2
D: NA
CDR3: ASSRPRSWGLTFYSNQPQH

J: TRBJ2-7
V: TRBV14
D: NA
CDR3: ASSQAYWQGGNEQY

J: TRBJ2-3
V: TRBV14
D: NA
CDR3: ASSPQFDTQY

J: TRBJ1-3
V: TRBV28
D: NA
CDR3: ASSRPGQRNTIY

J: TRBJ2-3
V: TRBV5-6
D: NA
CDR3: ASSLDLTDTQY

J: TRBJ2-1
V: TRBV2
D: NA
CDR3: ASSEGDWTTYNEQF

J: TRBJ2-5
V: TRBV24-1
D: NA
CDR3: ATSDQADQETQY

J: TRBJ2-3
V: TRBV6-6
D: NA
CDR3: ASSYGRDHTDTQY

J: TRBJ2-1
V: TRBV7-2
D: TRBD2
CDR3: ASSLGLAGDNEQF